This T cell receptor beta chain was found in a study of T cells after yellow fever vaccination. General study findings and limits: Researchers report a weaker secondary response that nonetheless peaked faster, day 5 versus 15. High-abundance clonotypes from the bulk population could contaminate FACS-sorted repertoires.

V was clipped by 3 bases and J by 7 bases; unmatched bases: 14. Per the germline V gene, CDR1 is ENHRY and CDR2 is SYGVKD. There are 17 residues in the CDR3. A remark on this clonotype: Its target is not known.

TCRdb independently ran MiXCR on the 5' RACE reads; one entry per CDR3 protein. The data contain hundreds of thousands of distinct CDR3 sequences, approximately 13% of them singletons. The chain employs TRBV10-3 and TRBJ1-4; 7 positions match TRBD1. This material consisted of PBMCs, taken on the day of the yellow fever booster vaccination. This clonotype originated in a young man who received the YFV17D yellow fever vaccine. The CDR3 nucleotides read TGTGCCATCAGTGACCTCCAATTGGGGACAGATGGTGAAAAACTGTTTTTT. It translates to CAISDLQLGTDGEKLFF.